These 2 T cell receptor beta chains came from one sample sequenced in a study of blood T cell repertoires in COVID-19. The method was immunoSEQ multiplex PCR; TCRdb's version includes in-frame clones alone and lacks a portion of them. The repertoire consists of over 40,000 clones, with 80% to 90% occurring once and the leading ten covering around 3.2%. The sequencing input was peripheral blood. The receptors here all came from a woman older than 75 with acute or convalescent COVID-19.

CDR3 bases: TGCGCCAGCAGCAAGACAGGGGTTGCAACTAATGAAAAACTGTTTTTT. It encodes CASSKTGVATNEKLFF. The chain links TRBV5-1 to TRBJ1-4, with 8 bases identical to TRBD1. Germline trimming cut 4 bases from V and 0 bases from J; bases unmatched to any gene: 5. This CDR3 comprises 16 residues. Germline CDR1 and CDR2: SGHRS and YFSETQ.

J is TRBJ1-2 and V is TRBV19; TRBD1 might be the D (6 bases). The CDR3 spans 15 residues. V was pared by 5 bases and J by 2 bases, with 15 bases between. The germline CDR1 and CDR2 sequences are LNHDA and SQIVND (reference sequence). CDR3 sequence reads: CASSPGTLRNYGYTF. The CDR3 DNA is TGTGCCAGTAGTCCCGGGACATTGAGGAACTATGGCTACACCTTC. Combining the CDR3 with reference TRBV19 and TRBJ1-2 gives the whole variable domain DGGITQSPKYLFRKEGQNVTLSCEQNLNHDAMYWYRQDPGQGLRLIYYSQIVNDFQKGDIAEGYSVSREKKESFPLTVTSAQKNPTAFYLCASSPGTLRNYGYTFGSGTRLTVV.